The 18 T cell receptor beta chains listed next were all sequenced from one sample in a study of PD-L1 blockade in urothelial cancer. Some clones are missing from TCRdb's copy, which holds only in-frame ones; the method was immunoSEQ multiplex PCR. This sample has 90,000 or so clones, with around 87% found just once. Documented time point: pretreatment peripheral blood. The starting material was PBMCs, obtained around atezolizumab (anti-PD-L1) treatment. The receptor source for this set is a man aged 60 to 75 with urothelial cancer.

This chain links TRBV27 with TRBJ1-4, with 7 bases that match TRBD1. The CDR3 is made up of 15 amino acids. CDR1 and CDR2 (germline): MNHEY, SMNVEV (reference sequence). V dropped 3 bases and J dropped 5; count of bases not matched to a gene: 6. The CDR3: CASSFWGRGNEKLFF. As DNA, the CDR3 is TGTGCCAGCAGTTTTTGGGGCAGGGGGAATGAAAAACTGTTTTTT.

The rearrangement uses TRBV7-2 and TRBJ2-3; tentatively, D is TRBD2 (8 bases). This CDR3 region has 15 residues. Trimming pared 5 bases from V and 5 bases from J, leaving 17 bases between. Germline CDR1 and CDR2: SGHTA and FQGNSA. CDR3 bases: TGTGCCAGCAGCGGGACAGCGGGAGCTCGAGATACGCAGTATTTT. Amino acids: CASSGTAGARDTQYF.

The gene calls are TRBV14 and TRBJ2-1, with 8 nucleotides matching TRBD1. The V gene end was trimmed by 2 bases and the J gene end by 4 bases; junction bases not matched to a gene: 4. Germline CDR1 and CDR2: SGHDN and FVKESK. CDR3 length equals 15 residues. The CDR3 nucleotides read TGTGCCAGCAGCCAAATCCAGGGGGCTTACAATGAGCAGTTCTTC. Its protein is CASSQIQGAYNEQFF.

J is TRBJ2-3 and V is TRBV28; tentative D call: TRBD2 (6 bases). This CDR3 is 14 amino acids long. The ends were cut back, 2 bases at V and 5 bases at J, with 11 bases in the middle. The germline gives CDR1 MDHEN, CDR2 SYDVKM. In DNA form, the CDR3 reads TGTGCCAGCAGTTTAGTTGGAGGGTTAGATACGCAGTATTTT. Its translation is CASSLVGGLDTQYF. The variable domain in full, with the rest retrieved from reference TRBV28 and TRBJ2-3, is DVKVTQSSRYLVKRTGEKVFLECVQDMDHENMFWYRQDPGLGLRLIYFSYDVKMKEKGDIPEGYSVSREKKERFSLILESASTNQTSMYLCASSLVGGLDTQYFGPGTRLTVL.

The V call is TRBV5-5, the J call TRBJ1-2, with 7 bases aligning to TRBD1. CDR3 length equals 14 residues. CDR1 SGHKS and CDR2 YYEKEE come from the germline V gene (reference sequence). The V and J ends lost 4 bases and 2 bases, in that order; junction bases with no gene match: 5. In nucleotides, the CDR3 is TGTGCCAGCAGCGCTACGACAGGGAACTATGGCTACACCTTC. Amino acids: CASSATTGNYGYTF.

The V call is TRBV7-9, the J call TRBJ2-5; the D gene is possibly TRBD2 (7 bases). The CDR3 contains 14 residues. Germline V CDR1 and CDR2: SEHNR, FQNEAQ (reference sequence). V shed 6 bases and J shed 1 base, with 12 bases lying between them. The CDR3 reads CASSEAGAQETQYF. CDR3 in DNA: TGTGCCAGCAGTGAGGCGGGGGCCCAAGAGACCCAGTACTTC. The whole variable domain, filled in from reference TRBV7-9 and TRBJ2-5, reads DTGVSQNPRHKITKRGQNVTFRCDPISEHNRLYWYRQTLGQGPEFLTYFQNEAQLEKSRLLSDRFSAERPKGSFSTLEIQRTEQGDSAMYLCASSEAGAQETQYFGPGTRLLVL.

The gene calls are TRBV11-2 and TRBJ2-7; perhaps TRBD2 as D (6 bases). V was trimmed by 3 bases and J by 7 bases, leaving 19 bases between them. Germline CDR1 reads SGHAT; CDR2 reads FQNNGV. The CDR3 is 15 amino acids. CDR3 amino acids: CASSFELAGTGEQYF. The CDR3 coding sequence is TGTGCCAGCAGCTTCGAGTTGGCGGGGACGGGGGAGCAGTACTTC. The full variable domain, completed using reference TRBV11-2 and TRBJ2-7, is EAGVAQSPRYKIIEKRQSVAFWCNPISGHATLYWYQQILGQGPKLLIQFQNNGVVDDSQLPKDRFSAERLKGVDSTLKIQPAKLEDSAVYLCASSFELAGTGEQYFGPGTRLTVT.

The chain employs TRBV7-2 and TRBJ1-5; the match to TRBD1 covers 9 bases. This CDR3 has 18 amino acids. CDR1 SGHTA and CDR2 FQGNSA come from the germline V gene. V gave up 1 base and J gave up 0 bases; unmatched junction bases: 7. The CDR3 loop is CASSLGETGGVSNQPQHF. Here the CDR3 DNA reads TGTGCCAGCAGCTTAGGGGAGACAGGGGGGGTTAGCAATCAGCCCCAGCATTTT.

A single count supports this clone. The V gene is TRBV15, the J gene TRBJ1-5; tentatively, D is TRBD1 (5 bases). The V and J ends lost 1 base and 0 bases respectively, with 10 bases between them. There are 16 residues in the CDR3. Germline V lookup: CDR1 LNHNV, CDR2 YYDKDF (reference sequence). The CDR3 DNA sequence: TGTGCCACCAGCAGAGTGTTGGGGCCTAGCAATCAGCCCCAGCATTTT. Amino acids: CATSRVLGPSNQPQHF.

The chain recombines TRBV28 with TRBJ2-3; 9 bases map to TRBD1. The germline CDR1 and CDR2 sequences are MDHEN and SYDVKM. The CDR3 has 15 amino acids. V shed 6 bases and J 3 bases; nucleotides not matched to a gene: 7. The CDR3 nucleotides are TGTGCCAGCAGATTTACAGGGGGCAGGACAGATACGCAGTATTTT. Residues: CASRFTGGRTDTQYF.

The gene calls are TRBV2 and TRBJ2-3; tentatively, D is TRBD1 (5 bases). CDR1 is SNHLY and CDR2 is FYNNEI in the germline V gene. V was shortened by 3 bases and J by 12 bases, with 10 bases between the two germline ends. The CDR3 loop spans 11 amino acids. The CDR3 DNA reads TGTGCCAGCAGTGAGCAGGGTACCCAGTATTTT. Its translation: CASSEQGTQYF.

The chain employs TRBV2 and TRBJ2-7, with D possibly matching TRBD1 (5 bases). V lost 7 bases, J lost 6 bases, and 13 bases lay in between. The germline V gene has CDR1 SNHLY and CDR2 FYNNEI. The CDR3 has 12 amino acids. CDR3 DNA sequence: TGTGCCAGCACAGGGTACAGTAGCGAGCAGTACTTC. Translating gives CASTGYSSEQYF.

The CDR3 spells CASIPGTGASGEQFF. CDR3 nucleotides: TGCGCCAGCATCCCCGGGACAGGGGCGAGTGGTGAGCAGTTCTTC. The rearrangement uses TRBV5-1 and TRBJ2-1; TRBD1 matches 10 bases. The germline V gene has CDR1 SGHRS and CDR2 YFSETQ. J lost 9 bases, V lost 6 bases, and 12 bases had no gene match. The CDR3 has 15 amino acids.

The chain combines TRBV19 with TRBJ1-5; 11 nucleotides agree with TRBD1. V trimming: 3 bases; J trimming: 2 bases; junction bases outside the gene matches: 12. Germline V gene sequence: CDR1 LNHDA, CDR2 SQIVND (reference sequence). This CDR3 comprises 19 residues. The CDR3 bases are TGTGCCAGTAGTATCGTCGCGGACAGGGGGCTCGGGGGCAATCAGCCCCAGCATTTT. Its protein is CASSIVADRGLGGNQPQHF.

The chain has TRBV20-1 and TRBJ2-7; D ambiguous. Germline CDR1 and CDR2: DFQATT and SNEGSKA (reference sequence). CDR3 length: 11 residues. V was cut by 7 bases and J by 1 base, with 8 bases left in between. CDR3 sequence (DNA): TGCAGTGTCGGTCAATCCTACGAGCAGTACTTC. It translates to CSVGQSYEQYF.

This clone was recorded only once. V gene TRBV6-1 combines with J gene TRBJ2-5; 10 nucleotides match TRBD1. The tail of the sequence fits TRBJ2-7 better, so the J call may be wrong. Per the germline V gene, CDR1 is MNHNS and CDR2 is SASEGT. This CDR3 region has 14 residues. For the CDR3, the DNA is TGTGCCAGCTCCGGGACAGGGGAAATCTACGAGCAGTACTTC. Amino acid sequence: CASSGTGEIYEQYF.

This chain connects TRBV4-2 to TRBJ1-1; TRBD1 aligns across 7 bases. V dropped 4 bases and J dropped 1; count of bases not matched to a gene: 6. CDR1 and CDR2 (germline): LGHNA, YNFKEQ. This CDR3 has 15 amino acids. CDR3 sequence: CASSPSGGPNTEAFF. DNA for the CDR3: TGTGCCAGCAGCCCGTCAGGGGGTCCGAACACTGAAGCTTTCTTT.

This clone showed up just a few times. The chain joins TRBV5-4 to TRBJ2-1, with D uncertain. Trimming cost V 0 bases and J 5 bases, with 3 bases left between them. CDR3 length equals 12 residues. Germline CDR1 reads SGHNT; CDR2 reads YYREEE (reference sequence). This CDR3 is CASSLDNNEQFF. CDR3 DNA sequence: TGTGCCAGCAGCTTGGACAACAATGAGCAGTTCTTC.